This T cell receptor (beta chain) was captured by sequencing in a study of blood T cell repertoires in COVID-19. Study in general: Donors in the United States, Italy and Spain gave samples during acute or convalescent COVID-19. PBMCs, B-cell-depleted T cells, or T cells were the source of the cDNA or gDNA that made up the material.

Germline-derived CDR1 and CDR2 are SGHRS and YFSETQ. CDR3 length: 15 residues. V lost 4 bases to trimming and J lost 0 bases; unmatched junction nucleotides: 5. Authors' processing steps: Estimates of nucleated cell counts were drawn from the amplification of reference gene primers. The table came from immunoSEQ multiplex PCR; TCRdb's copy has only in-frame clones and leaves some out. V and J calls and clone size come straight from that table; D and trimming were deduced from the DNA. The data hold more than 250,000 clones, with approximately 82% observed a single time. This clonotype was obtained from a man aged 60 to 69 who had recovered from COVID-19. The chain employs TRBV5-1 and TRBJ2-3, with 7 bases that match TRBD1. Sequenced: peripheral blood. The CDR3 DNA follows: TGCGCCAGCAGCAAGGGACAGCTAAGCACAGATACGCAGTATTTT. Encoded protein: CASSKGQLSTDTQYF.